In its sample, the clone carrying this T cell receptor (beta chain) was seen once. These data originate in a study of blood T cell repertoires in COVID-19. The data were produced by immunoSEQ multiplex PCR, yet TCRdb's version contains in-frame clones alone and is incomplete. This table holds around 170,000 clones, 70% to 90% found once. V was clipped by 10 bases and J by 1 base; unmatched bases: 5. There are 13 residues in the CDR3. Per germline, CDR1 LNHDA and CDR2 SQIVND (reference sequence). This chain connects TRBV19 to TRBJ2-5; 8 bases map to TRBD1. The sequence was obtained from a man aged 50 or older with active or convalescent COVID-19. Sequencing was performed on peripheral blood. CDR3 DNA sequence: TGTGCCACAAGGACAGGGACCCAAGAGACCCAGTACTTC. It codes for CATRTGTQETQYF.